The clone carrying this TCR beta chain was seen more than once but under ten times. The data stem from a study of spatial heterogeneity in lung cancer. Study background: The study observed each unique TCR and UMI combination more than ten times on average in raw reads.

Time point indicated: blood at routine non-recurrence follow-up after resection. TCRdb reprocessed the 5' RACE reads with MiXCR, giving one entry per CDR3 protein. The sample lists nearly 95,000 distinct CDR3 sequences; 15% to 20% were seen once. Germline V gene sequence: CDR1 SGHDT, CDR2 YYEEEE. The CDR3 sequence is 13 residues long. Germline trimming cut 4 bases from V and 14 bases from J; bases unmatched to any gene: 8. The sample consisted of PBMCs, taken at follow-up. V usage is TRBV5-6 and J usage is TRBJ2-5; TRBD2 matches at 13 bases. The clonotype was recovered from a male donor with early-stage non-small cell lung cancer. DNA for the CDR3: TGTGCCAGCAGCCTTGGACTAGCGGGGGATAAATACTTC. Amino acids: CASSLGLAGDKYF.